This T cell receptor (beta chain) was documented in a study of blood T cell repertoires in COVID-19. CDR3 size: 14 residues. CDR1 and CDR2 from the germline V gene are SQVTM and ANQGSEA. V was pared by 6 bases and J by 4 bases, with 6 bases of the junction left unmatched. Sequenced by immunoSEQ multiplex PCR; TCRdb stores in-frame clones only, minus some. The repertoire has 180,000 or so clones, 86% of them found once; the top ten carry under 3.5%. What was sequenced was peripheral blood. The receptor's source is a woman younger than 45 with active or convalescent COVID-19. The genes are TRBV29-1 and TRBJ2-3, with 11 nucleotides matching TRBD1. The CDR3 DNA is TGCAGCGTCCGGGACAGGGGGGAGGCAGATACGCAGTATTTT. It encodes CSVRDRGEADTQYF.